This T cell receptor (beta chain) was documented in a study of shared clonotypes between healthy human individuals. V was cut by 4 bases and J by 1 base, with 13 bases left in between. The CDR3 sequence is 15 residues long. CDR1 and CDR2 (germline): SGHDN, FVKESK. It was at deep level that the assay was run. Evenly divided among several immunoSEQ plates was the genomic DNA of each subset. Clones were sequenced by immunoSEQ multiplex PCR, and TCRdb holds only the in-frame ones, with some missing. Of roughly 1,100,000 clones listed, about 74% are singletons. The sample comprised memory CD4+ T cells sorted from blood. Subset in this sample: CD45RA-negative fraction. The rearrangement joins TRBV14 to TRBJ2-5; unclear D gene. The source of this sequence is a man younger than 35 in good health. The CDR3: CASSPYRDLQETQYF. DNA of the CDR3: TGTGCCAGCAGCCCCTATAGAGATCTCCAAGAGACCCAGTACTTC.